This T cell receptor beta chain comes out of a study of blood T cells in healthy people across ages. Notes on the study in general: Unsorted PBMCs ruled out conclusive naive versus antigen-experienced comparison. Underestimates were what the diversity estimates from one million T cells were considered to be.

Healthy Russian Caucasian donors spanned ages about 6 to 100 years. The CDR3 consists of 13 residues. Germline loops: CDR1 SGHTA, CDR2 FQGNSA. Concerning this clonotype: The target antigen is unknown.

Combining a sample-barcoded 5' primer with a J-beta primer mix, a second PCR ran for roughly 7 to 12 cycles. Each of the cDNA molecules was tagged by a template-switch adaptor with 12 random nucleotides. TCRdb independently ran MiXCR on the 5' RACE reads; one entry per CDR3 protein. Here the sample spans about 800,000 distinct CDR3 sequences, roughly 60% being singletons. The V and J genes are TRBV7-2 and TRBJ2-5; D call uncertain. The DNA end favors TRBJ2-7, so the J call may be wrong. The sequence derives from a man aged 25 to 40 in good health. Sample: blood. The CDR3 spells CASSRSANYEQYF. DNA for the CDR3: TGTGCCAGCAGCCGGAGCGCCAACTACGAGCAGTACTTC.